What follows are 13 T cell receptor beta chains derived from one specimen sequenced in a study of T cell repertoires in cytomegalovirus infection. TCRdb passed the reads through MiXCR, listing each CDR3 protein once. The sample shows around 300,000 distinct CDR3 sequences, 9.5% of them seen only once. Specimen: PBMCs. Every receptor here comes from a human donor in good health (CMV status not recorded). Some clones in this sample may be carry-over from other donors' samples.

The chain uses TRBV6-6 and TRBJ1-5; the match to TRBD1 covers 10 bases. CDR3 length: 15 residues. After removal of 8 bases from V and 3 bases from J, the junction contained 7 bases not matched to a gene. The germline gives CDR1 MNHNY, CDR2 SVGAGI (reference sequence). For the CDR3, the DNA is TGTGCCAGCCGCGGACAGGGGGTAGACAATCAGCCCCAGCATTTT. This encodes CASRGQGVDNQPQHF.

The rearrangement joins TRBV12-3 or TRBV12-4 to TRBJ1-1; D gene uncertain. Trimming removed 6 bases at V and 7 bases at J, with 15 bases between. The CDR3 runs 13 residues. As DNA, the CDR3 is TGTGCCAGCAGCCTTGGCTCCCCCAATGAAGCTTTCTTT. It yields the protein CASSLGSPNEAFF.

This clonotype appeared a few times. CDR3 nucleotide sequence: TGCAGTGCCATAGTTGGGCCTCCTCCTGAAGCTTTCTTT. Translating it yields CSAIVGPPPEAFF. V and J are TRBV20-1 and TRBJ1-1; D gene unclear. Looked up from germline, CDR1 is DFQATT and CDR2 is SNEGSKA (reference sequence). The CDR3 contains 13 residues. V lost 6 bases and J 6 bases, leaving 17 bases between the germline ends.

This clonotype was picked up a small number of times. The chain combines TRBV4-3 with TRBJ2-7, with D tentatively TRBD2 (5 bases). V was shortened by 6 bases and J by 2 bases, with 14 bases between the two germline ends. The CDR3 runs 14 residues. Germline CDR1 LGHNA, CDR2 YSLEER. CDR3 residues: CASSQEVGTYEQYF. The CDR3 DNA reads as TGCGCCAGCAGTCAGGAGGTGGGGACCTACGAGCAGTACTTC.

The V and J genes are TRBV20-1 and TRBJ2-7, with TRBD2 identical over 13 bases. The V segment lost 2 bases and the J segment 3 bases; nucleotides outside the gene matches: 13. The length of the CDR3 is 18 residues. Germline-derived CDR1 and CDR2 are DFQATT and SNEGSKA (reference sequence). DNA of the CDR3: TGCAGTGCTAGAAAGGACTACTCACTAGCGGGAGGGGGCTACGAGCAGTACTTC. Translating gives CSARKDYSLAGGGYEQYF.

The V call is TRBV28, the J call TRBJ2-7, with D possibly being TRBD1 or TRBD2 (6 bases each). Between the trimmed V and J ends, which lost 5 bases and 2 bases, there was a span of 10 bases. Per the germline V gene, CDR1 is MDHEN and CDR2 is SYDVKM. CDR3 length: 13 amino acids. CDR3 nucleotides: TGTGCCAGCAGTGGAGGGGGGCCCTACGAGCAGTACTTC. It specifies CASSGGGPYEQYF.

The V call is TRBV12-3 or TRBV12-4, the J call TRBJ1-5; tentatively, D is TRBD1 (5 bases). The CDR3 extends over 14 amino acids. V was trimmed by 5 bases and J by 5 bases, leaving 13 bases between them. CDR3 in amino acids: CASSNGAGDQPQHF. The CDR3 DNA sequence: TGTGCCAGCAGTAACGGGGCCGGCGATCAGCCCCAGCATTTT.

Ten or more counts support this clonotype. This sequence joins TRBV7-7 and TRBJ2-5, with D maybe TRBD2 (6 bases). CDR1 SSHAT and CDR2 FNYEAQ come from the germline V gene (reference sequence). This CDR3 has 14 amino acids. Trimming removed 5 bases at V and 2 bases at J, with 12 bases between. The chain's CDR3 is CASSPGTLQETQYF. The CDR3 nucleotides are TGTGCCAGCAGCCCCGGGACTCTACAAGAGACCCAGTACTTC.

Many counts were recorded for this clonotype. The DNA of the CDR3 is TGTGCCAGCAGCTGGACTAGCGGGGGAACGACCTACGAGCAGTACTTC. Translation: CASSWTSGGTTYEQYF. The chain uses TRBV11-2 and TRBJ2-7, with 13 bases identical to TRBD2. The V gene's germline CDR1 is SGHAT and CDR2 FQNNGV. The CDR3 covers 16 residues. V trimming: 4 bases; J trimming: 2 bases; junction bases outside the gene matches: 5.

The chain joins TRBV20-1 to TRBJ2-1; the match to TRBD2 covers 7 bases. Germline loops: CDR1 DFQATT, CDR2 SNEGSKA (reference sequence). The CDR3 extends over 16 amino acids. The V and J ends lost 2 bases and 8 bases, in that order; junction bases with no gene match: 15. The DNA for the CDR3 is TGCAGTGCTAGACGTAGAGGGAGGGCCTTGTTCGATGAGCAGTTCTTC. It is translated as CSARRRGRALFDEQFF.

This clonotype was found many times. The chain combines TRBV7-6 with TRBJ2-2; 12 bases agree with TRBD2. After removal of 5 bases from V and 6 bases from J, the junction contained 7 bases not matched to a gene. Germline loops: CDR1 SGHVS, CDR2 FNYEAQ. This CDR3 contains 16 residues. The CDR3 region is CASSLLAGGYSGELFF. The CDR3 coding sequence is TGTGCCAGCAGCCTACTAGCGGGGGGTTACTCCGGGGAGCTGTTTTTT.

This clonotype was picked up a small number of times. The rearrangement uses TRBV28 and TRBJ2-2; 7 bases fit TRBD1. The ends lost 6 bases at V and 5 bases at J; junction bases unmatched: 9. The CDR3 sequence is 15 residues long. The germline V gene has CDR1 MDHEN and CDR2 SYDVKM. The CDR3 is CASRLDRVGTGELFF. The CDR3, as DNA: TGTGCCAGCAGACTCGACAGGGTCGGTACCGGGGAGCTGTTTTTT.

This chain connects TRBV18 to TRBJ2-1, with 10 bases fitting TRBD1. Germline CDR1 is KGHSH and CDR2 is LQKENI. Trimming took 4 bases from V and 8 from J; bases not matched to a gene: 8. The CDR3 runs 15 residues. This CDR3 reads CASSLLTGTGDEQFF. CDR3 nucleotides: TGTGCCAGCTCACTTTTGACCGGGACAGGGGATGAGCAGTTCTTC.